The following is a T cell receptor (beta chain) sequence with its context. No antigen is known for it. The germline gives CDR1 SQVTM, CDR2 ANQGSEA. V was trimmed by 3 bases and J by 4 bases, leaving 9 bases between them. The CDR3 runs to 12 residues. The sample is drawn from a study of T cell responses to AZD1222 COVID-19 vaccine. Assay used: immunoSEQ multiplex PCR; TCRdb lists only in-frame clones, some missing. The repertoire consists of some 120,000 clones, with around 88% occurring once and the leading ten covering around 10%. General study points: With dominance at 160-218 and 743-854, vaccine-associated CD4 TCRs spanned spike.

The sample in question was peripheral blood, obtained on day 0 of MenACWY control vaccination. The source is an adult in good health. This chain connects TRBV29-1 to TRBJ1-1; D is ambiguous. CDR3 in DNA: TGCAGCGTTGAGGAGGGCGTCACTGAAGCTTTCTTT. Its protein is CSVEEGVTEAFF.